This TCR beta chain appears in the sequencing data of a study of T cell repertoires in cytomegalovirus infection. Background on the study: The authors used CMV epitopes that were HLA-C-restricted (recently identified) and HLA-B-restricted (well studied). The public TCR beta signatures pointed to both CMV infection and matching HLA type.

TCRdb called the reads again in MiXCR, with one record for every CDR3 protein. The sample records 830,000 or so distinct CDR3 sequences, 32% being singletons. The V segment lost 1 base and the J segment 5 bases; nucleotides outside the gene matches: 2. Germline V gene sequence: CDR1 DFQATT, CDR2 SNEGSKA (reference sequence). The CDR3 runs 13 residues. In its sample, this clonotype was seen a few times. Its antigen is currently unknown. The study, taken as a whole, reports: Predominance within the ex vivo response was attributable to HLA-C-restricted CMV-specific TCR beta clonotypes. Using cumulative public TCR beta family frequency, the authors identified those who carried CMV together with the relevant HLA.

V usage is TRBV20-1 and J usage is TRBJ1-1; 9 bases fit TRBD1. The clonotype originates from a human donor in good health (CMV status not recorded). Some clones in this sample may be carry-over from other donors' samples. Sample: cultured CD8+ T cells from PBMCs, taken from culture after CMV antigen stimulation. The CDR3 bases are TGCAGTGCTAGAGGGACAGGGGTTACTGAAGCTTTCTTT. Its translation: CSARGTGVTEAFF.